Listed below are T cell receptor beta chains from one sample, sequenced in a study of blood T cell repertoires in COVID-19. The assay was immunoSEQ multiplex PCR, and TCRdb's table has in-frame clones only and misses some. The repertoire holds a few hundred thousand clones, with roughly 87% as singletons. The sequenced material came from PBMCs or T cells enriched from blood (not recorded which). The receptors stem from a woman aged 30 to 39 who had recovered from COVID-19. Each CDR3 is given with its conserved first and last residue. D genes are given only for firm matches. Where a row states a size, it is once, few, many or the class of an expanded clone; other rows omit it.

d_call,clone_size,j_call,v_call,cdr3_nt,cdr3_aa
TRBD2,NA,TRBJ2-7,TRBV5-1,TGCGCCAGCAGCTTGGAAGCGGGGGAGTACTACGAGCAGTACTTC,CASSLEAGEYYEQYF
TRBD1,NA,TRBJ2-1,TRBV3-1/TRBV3-2,TGTGCCAGCAGCCAAGACGGGACAGGGGTCAATGAGCAGTTCTTC,CASSQDGTGVNEQFF
NA,NA,TRBJ1-2,TRBV9,TGTGCCAGCAGCGTAGCAGGGGCGGGTGGCTACACCTTC,CASSVAGAGGYTF
NA,NA,TRBJ1-6,TRBV5-1,TGCGCCAGCAGCTTCACAGGGATACAGGATAATTCACCCCTCCACTTT,CASSFTGIQDNSPLHF
TRBD1,NA,TRBJ2-7,TRBV11-2,TGTGCCAGCAGCCCCCTAGCCCGGGACAGCGTCTACGAGCAGTACTTC,CASSPLARDSVYEQYF
TRBD1,NA,TRBJ1-2,TRBV2,TGTGCCAGCACCCCGGGACAGGAAGGAACCTATGGCTACACCTTC,CASTPGQEGTYGYTF
TRBD1,NA,TRBJ2-7,TRBV6-5,TGTGCCAGCAGTTTCTCAGGGGACAGGATAACCTACGAGCAGTACTTC,CASSFSGDRITYEQYF
NA,NA,TRBJ2-1,TRBV21-1,TGTGCCAGCAGCAATGGAGCGGGAGTCCACTTCTGCTACAATGAGCAGTTCTTC,CASSNGAGVHFCYNEQFF
NA,NA,TRBJ1-4,TRBV3-1/TRBV3-2,TGTGCCAGCAGTCTTAACAGTGCAACTAATGAAAAACTGTTTTTT,CASSLNSATNEKLFF
TRBD1,NA,TRBJ1-5,TRBV19,TGTGCCAGTACTCAGGCTTTGGGGACAGTTAATAGCAATCAGCCCCAGCATTTT,CASTQALGTVNSNQPQHF
NA,NA,TRBJ1-3,TRBV11-2,TGTGCCAGCAGCTTAATCGAGGACACCATATATTTT,CASSLIEDTIYF
NA,NA,TRBJ1-1,TRBV12-3/TRBV12-4,TGTGCCAGCAGTTTAGGGTTGACAGGTGAAGCTTTCTTT,CASSLGLTGEAFF
TRBD1,NA,TRBJ1-1,TRBV30,TGTGCCTGGACCCCTCAGGGGGACACTGAAGCTTTCTTT,CAWTPQGDTEAFF
TRBD2,few,TRBJ2-5,TRBV5-1,TGCGCCAGCAGCTCTAGCGGGGGGGCCGTGGAGACCCAGTACTTC,CASSSSGGAVETQYF
TRBD1,NA,TRBJ2-1,TRBV5-8,TGTGCCAGCAGCTTGTACACAGGGGGCAACCACAATGAGCAGTTCTTC,CASSLYTGGNHNEQFF
NA,NA,TRBJ2-3,TRBV5-1,TGCGCCAGCAGCCAAGTGCGGGGCGGGGATACGCAGTATTTT,CASSQVRGGDTQYF
NA,once,TRBJ2-3,TRBV5-4,TGTGCCAGCAGCCGGATCGGGACTTCAAACACAGATACGCAGTATTTT,CASSRIGTSNTDTQYF
TRBD1,NA,TRBJ1-3,TRBV7-9,TGTGCCAGCACCCCTTGGGGACAGGGATCCGGAAACACCATATATTTT,CASTPWGQGSGNTIYF
NA,NA,TRBJ1-3,TRBV7-9,TGTGCCAGCAGCTTAGGGGGCACAGGCTCTGGAAACACCATATATTTT,CASSLGGTGSGNTIYF
NA,once,TRBJ1-2,TRBV27,TGTGCCAGCAGACCCGGCGGGCACTCCTATGGCTACACCTTC,CASRPGGHSYGYTF
TRBD1,few,TRBJ2-7,TRBV12-3/TRBV12-4,TGTGCCAGCAGTCTAACAGGGGTAGAGCAGTACTTC,CASSLTGVEQYF
NA,NA,TRBJ1-3,TRBV10-3,TGTGCCATCAAGATAAGAGAGTTTGACACCATATATTTT,CAIKIREFDTIYF
NA,NA,TRBJ1-4,TRBV11-2,TGTGCCAGCAGCTTAGCCAGGGAAAAACTGTTTTTT,CASSLAREKLFF
TRBD1,NA,TRBJ2-7,TRBV11-2,TGTGCCAGCAGCCAGCCCCCCTCGACAGGGACCTTCTACGAGCAGTACTTC,CASSQPPSTGTFYEQYF
TRBD1,NA,TRBJ1-5,TRBV18,TGTGCCAGCTCACCACCGGGGACAGTGAATCAGCCCCAGCATTTT,CASSPPGTVNQPQHF
NA,NA,TRBJ1-2,TRBV14,TGTGCCAGCAGCCAGACGGGGGTTGGATACACCTTC,CASSQTGVGYTF
NA,NA,TRBJ1-3,TRBV5-6,TGTGCCAGCAGCCTAACCTCTGGAAACACCATATATTTT,CASSLTSGNTIYF
TRBD1,few,TRBJ1-2,TRBV9,TGTGCCAGCAGCGCAAACAGGGGTGGCTACACCTTC,CASSANRGGYTF
TRBD1,NA,TRBJ2-2,TRBV10-3,TGTGCCATCAGTGAGCCCCCAGGGGGCCGTACCGGGGAGCTGTTTTTT,CAISEPPGGRTGELFF
NA,once,TRBJ2-2,TRBV7-9,TGTGCCAGCAGCCACACCCCAGGGCCAGCCTTCCCCGGGGAGCTGTTTTTT,CASSHTPGPAFPGELFF
NA,NA,TRBJ2-4,TRBV9,TGTGCCAGCAGCGTAACAACAAGTAGCCAAAACATTCAGTACTTC,CASSVTTSSQNIQYF
NA,NA,TRBJ1-4,TRBV20-1,TGCAGTGCTAGTAGCTCCCGGGGAGGTGGATGGGAAAAACTGTTTTTT,CSASSSRGGGWEKLFF
TRBD1,NA,TRBJ2-5,TRBV5-4,TGTGCCAGCAGTAATAAAGCAGGGGGCGGGCAGACCCAGTACTTC,CASSNKAGGGQTQYF
NA,NA,TRBJ1-3,TRBV28,TGTGCCAGCAGTTTGGGGGAGGGACAATCAAAGCGGGGAAACACCATATATTTT,CASSLGEGQSKRGNTIYF
NA,once,TRBJ2-4,TRBV23-1,TGCGCCAGCAGCCCGGGGGCCCAAGGGAGGGGAGCCAAAAACATTCAGTACTTC,CASSPGAQGRGAKNIQYF
TRBD1,NA,TRBJ1-2,TRBV10-3,TGTGCCATCAGTGATGGGCAGGGGGCGATTGGCTACACCTTC,CAISDGQGAIGYTF
NA,NA,TRBJ1-4,TRBV6-5,TGTGCCAGCAGCTCCGACAGGCCCCTGTTTTTT,CASSSDRPLFF
TRBD2,NA,TRBJ2-1,TRBV5-4,TGTGCCAGCACCACGGGGGGAAACAATGAGCAGTTCTTC,CASTTGGNNEQFF
TRBD1,once,TRBJ2-1,TRBV6-5,TGCGCCACATCCGGGACAGGGGGCTACAATGAGCAGTTCTTC,CATSGTGGYNEQFF
NA,NA,TRBJ1-6,TRBV5-1,TGCGCCAGCAGCTTGGATGGGAGTAATAATTCACCCCTCCACTTT,CASSLDGSNNSPLHF
TRBD1,NA,TRBJ1-2,TRBV6-2/TRBV6-3,TGTGCCAGCAGTTACGGACAGGGAGGATGGTATGGCTACACCTTC,CASSYGQGGWYGYTF
TRBD1,NA,TRBJ1-5,TRBV6-5,TGTGCCAGCAACTTGGGACAGGGGCTTCAGCCCCAGCATTTT,CASNLGQGLQPQHF
NA,once,TRBJ1-6,TRBV11-1,TGTGCCAGCAGCTTACTTCAGGGACTGAGTTCACCCCTCCACTTT,CASSLLQGLSSPLHF
NA,NA,TRBJ1-1,TRBV10-1,TGCGCCAGCAGTGAGTCTAGGGGCATGAACACTGAAGCTTTCTTT,CASSESRGMNTEAFF
NA,NA,TRBJ2-1,TRBV7-2,TGTGCCAGCAGCTTAGGGGCAGTCTACAATGAGCAGTTCTTC,CASSLGAVYNEQFF
NA,few,TRBJ2-1,TRBV6-5,TGTGCCAGCAGCCCCGGCATAACTAGCAATGAGCAGTTCTTC,CASSPGITSNEQFF
NA,NA,TRBJ1-1,TRBV3-1/TRBV3-2,TGTGCCAGTACCTCGGGGGGTTATGGAACTGAAGCTTTCTTT,CASTSGGYGTEAFF
NA,NA,TRBJ1-4,TRBV15,TGTGCCACCAGCTCCTTGAGAGAAAAACTGTTTTTT,CATSSLREKLFF
NA,NA,TRBJ2-7,TRBV18,TGTGCCAGCACCCAGGACAGCCACTACGAGCAGTACTTC,CASTQDSHYEQYF
NA,NA,TRBJ2-3,TRBV5-4,TGTGCCAGCAGCTTGGCAGGTCCGGGCACAGATACGCAGTATTTT,CASSLAGPGTDTQYF
TRBD2,NA,TRBJ2-1,TRBV7-9,TGTGCCAGCAGCCGACTAGCGGATGCCTACAATGAGCAGTTCTTC,CASSRLADAYNEQFF
TRBD2,NA,TRBJ2-3,TRBV7-2,TGTGCCAGCCAGGCCGGGGGGGTGGTGGAAACGCAGTATTTT,CASQAGGVVETQYF
NA,NA,TRBJ2-7,TRBV29-1,TGCAGCGTTGATAGGCAGGGCGGCGAGCAGTACTTC,CSVDRQGGEQYF
NA,few,TRBJ2-1,TRBV3-1/TRBV3-2,TGTGCCAGCAGCCAATATAACAATGAGCAGTTCTTC,CASSQYNNEQFF